The 15 T cell receptor beta chains in this list originate from one sample, sequenced in a study of blood T cell repertoires in COVID-19. The repertoire was sequenced with immunoSEQ multiplex PCR; TCRdb's copy has only in-frame clones and lacks some. The sample contains under 55,000 clones, more than 80% of which appear only once. Sequencing used peripheral blood. The receptors shown here come from a human donor in a cohort sampled during active COVID-19.

The rearrangement uses TRBV7-8 and TRBJ1-6; 7 nucleotides match TRBD1. Trimming at V came to 5 bases and at J to 0 bases, leaving 7 bases not matched to a gene. Germline CDR1 and CDR2: SGHVS and FQNEAQ. This CDR3 is 17 amino acids long. The CDR3 DNA follows: TGTGCCAGCAGCCACGGGACAGAAAGCTCCTATAATTCACCCCTCCACTTT. It codes for CASSHGTESSYNSPLHF.

The DNA of the CDR3 is TGTGCCACCAGCAGATCGGGTACCTATGGCTACACCTTC. Translating gives CATSRSGTYGYTF. The chain carries TRBV15 and TRBJ1-2; D ambiguous. The germline V and J ends were trimmed by 2 bases and 4 bases, with 8 bases remaining between them. Germline CDR1 is LNHNV and CDR2 is YYDKDF (reference sequence). This CDR3 contains 13 residues.

V gene TRBV6-6 combines with J gene TRBJ2-7, with D possibly TRBD1 on 6 matching bases. Germline CDR1 reads MNHNY; CDR2 reads SVGAGI (reference sequence). Trimming pared 0 bases from V and 2 bases from J, leaving 8 bases between. The CDR3 consists of 14 residues. The CDR3 loop reads CASSYSSGAYEQYF. CDR3 coding DNA: TGTGCCAGCAGTTACTCGTCAGGGGCCTACGAGCAGTACTTC.

The chain joins TRBV18 to TRBJ2-7; 7 bases agree with TRBD2. V trimming: 6 bases; J trimming: 1 base; junction bases outside the gene matches: 9. The CDR3 contains 15 residues. The germline V gene has CDR1 KGHSH and CDR2 LQKENI. CDR3: CASSGLGTKSYEQYF. The DNA of the CDR3 is TGTGCCAGCTCGGGACTCGGGACTAAATCCTACGAGCAGTACTTC.

The chain couples TRBV7-9 to TRBJ2-7; 7 positions agree with TRBD1. V gave up 5 bases and J gave up 3 bases; unmatched junction bases: 10. This CDR3 contains 15 residues. Per the germline V gene, CDR1 is SEHNR and CDR2 is FQNEAQ (reference sequence). This CDR3 reads CASSVRTGRDYEQYF. As DNA, the CDR3 is TGTGCCAGCAGCGTTAGGACAGGACGGGACTACGAGCAGTACTTC.

The chain joins TRBV9 to TRBJ2-2; D may be TRBD2 (6 bases). The CDR3 has 19 amino acids. Trimming pared 6 bases from V and 3 bases from J, leaving 27 bases between. Per the germline V gene, CDR1 is SGDLS and CDR2 is YYNGEE. The CDR3 here is CASIPKVKDYRDDTGELFF. The CDR3 nucleotides are TGTGCCAGCATCCCTAAGGTGAAGGACTACCGCGATGACACCGGGGAGCTGTTTTTT.

The rearrangement uses TRBV12-3 or TRBV12-4 and TRBJ2-7, with a weak D call TRBD1 (6 bases). The CDR3 runs to 12 residues. Trimming stripped 5 bases from V and 10 bases from J, with 15 bases between. The CDR3 DNA reads as TGTGCCAGCAGTCAACAGGGTAGGGTTCAGTACTTC. Its translation is CASSQQGRVQYF.

V and J are TRBV27 and TRBJ2-7; tentative D call: TRBD2 (7 bases). Germline CDR1 reads MNHEY; CDR2 reads SMNVEV (reference sequence). There are 17 residues in the CDR3. The V and J ends lost 5 bases and 2 bases respectively, with 22 bases between them. DNA for the CDR3: TGTGCCAGCAGTCCGCGCGCTATACGGGGGGCTGCCTACGAGCAGTACTTC. Amino acid sequence: CASSPRAIRGAAYEQYF.

The V and J genes are TRBV6-5 and TRBJ2-7; 9 bases match TRBD1. Germline V gene sequence: CDR1 MNHEY, CDR2 SVGAGI. The CDR3 runs to 14 residues. V trimming: 7 bases; J trimming: 1 base; junction bases outside the gene matches: 5. The chain's CDR3 is CASKPGQGSYEQYF. CDR3 nucleotide sequence: TGTGCCAGCAAACCGGGACAGGGTTCCTACGAGCAGTACTTC.

This clone has a handful of counts. The genes are TRBV4-2 and TRBJ1-3, with D perhaps matching TRBD1 (6 bases). V was shortened by 1 base and J by 0 bases, with 19 bases between the two germline ends. Looked up from germline, CDR1 is LGHNA and CDR2 is YNFKEQ. This CDR3 spans 19 amino acids. CDR3 in amino acids: CASSQGLRDSRGSGNTIYF. For the CDR3, the DNA is TGTGCCAGCAGCCAAGGCCTCCGAGACAGCAGGGGCTCTGGAAACACCATATATTTT.

In this sample, this clone turned up once. J is TRBJ1-6 and V is TRBV4-1, with D perhaps matching TRBD1 (6 bases). There are 15 residues in the CDR3. CDR1 MGHRA and CDR2 YSYEKL come from the germline V gene. The V end lost 0 bases, the J end lost 9 bases, and 12 bases lay between the germline ends. The DNA of the CDR3 is TGCGCCAGCAGCCAAGAAGGCACAGGGCTTTCACCCCTCCACTTT. Its translation: CASSQEGTGLSPLHF.

The chain links TRBV7-8 to TRBJ2-5; D gene ambiguous. The V gene lost 5 bases and the J gene lost 5 bases, with 9 bases spanning the gap. CDR3 length: 12 residues. The germline CDR1 and CDR2 sequences are SGHVS and FQNEAQ. CDR3 bases: TGTGCCAGCAGCCCAAGTGGCGAGACCCAGTACTTC. Its translation is CASSPSGETQYF.

This clone was counted a few times. DNA of the CDR3: TGTGCCAGCAGCCCCGGTACACTAGCGGTATACTCCTACGAGCAGTACTTC. This sequence encodes CASSPGTLAVYSYEQYF. J is TRBJ2-7 and V is TRBV7-8; the match to TRBD2 covers 8 bases. Per the germline V gene, CDR1 is SGHVS and CDR2 is FQNEAQ. V shed 5 bases, J shed 0 bases, and the junction held 12 bases outside the gene matches. The CDR3 totals 17 residues.

This clone is classed as medium-sized. The chain couples TRBV4-2 to TRBJ1-5; 7 nucleotides agree with TRBD1. The CDR3 contains 15 residues. With V trimmed by 0 bases and J by 5 bases, 4 bases remained unmatched. Germline values: CDR1 LGHNA, CDR2 YNFKEQ. CDR3: CASSQEQGQHQPQHF. The CDR3, as DNA: TGTGCCAGCAGCCAAGAACAGGGGCAGCATCAGCCCCAGCATTTT.

The rearrangement links TRBV5-4 to TRBJ1-2, with no clear D. Between the trimmed V and J ends, which lost 1 base and 0 bases, there was a span of 4 bases. The length of the CDR3 is 13 residues. Looked up from germline, CDR1 is SGHNT and CDR2 is YYREEE (reference sequence). The CDR3: CASSLPANYGYTF. The CDR3 coding sequence is TGTGCCAGCAGCTTGCCAGCTAACTATGGCTACACCTTC. Complete variable domain (other parts from reference TRBV5-4 and TRBJ1-2): ETGVTQSPTHLIKTRGQQVTLRCSSQSGHNTVSWYQQALGQGPQFIFQYYREEENGRGNFPPRFSGLQFPNYSSELNVNALELDDSALYLCASSLPANYGYTFGSGTRLTVV.